This TCR beta chain was captured in a study of identical twins. Study outcomes and limitations: For cord blood, abundant beta clonotypes had fewer insertions, unlike memory repertoires, which showed none.

This clonotype was found a few times. The antigen remains undetermined. Germline V lookup: CDR1 DFQATT, CDR2 SNEGSKA (reference sequence). V dropped 6 bases and J dropped 2; count of bases not matched to a gene: 7. The CDR3 has 14 amino acids. A universal primer binding site was introduced by template switching. The final cDNA contained unique molecular identifiers. TCRdb called the 5' RACE reads again in MiXCR, with one record for every CDR3 protein. The sample includes fewer than 900,000 distinct CDR3 sequences, approximately 21% seen only once; the top ten take 4% to 4.5%. In addition, the sample was reused for a study of T cells expressing NK-cell markers. That report notes: The dominant NKG2C+ clonotypes represented about 1.0-7.0% of CD8+ T cells in five or six donors.

The sequence came from a woman aged 18-29 years in good health. The chain combines TRBV20-1 with TRBJ2-3, with TRBD2 matching over 8 bases. The sample consisted of PBMCs. The CDR3 reads CSALGLALTDTQYF. DNA of the CDR3: TGCAGTGCCCTCGGACTAGCCCTCACAGATACGCAGTATTTT.